This T cell receptor beta chain appears in the sequencing data of a study of T cell changes during pregnancy in multiple sclerosis (dated by TCRdb to about 2019). Notes on the research overall: Changes in the T cell repertoire over the course of pregnancy were examined in this study in women with multiple sclerosis.

Libraries were constructed by the immunoSEQ multiplex PCR assay. TCRdb's version of the immuneACCESS table is confined to in-frame rearrangements and falls short of the full clone set. An unresolved V gene accounts for under half of the shortfall where checked; the remainder is of unknown origin. The sample table records some 140,000 clones; 95% to 98% of these occur just once. The ten biggest clones cover about 0.42% of the sample. The CDR3 runs 17 amino acids, cysteine and phenylalanine included. The entry retains the CDR3 DNA only, 51 bases that are in frame from base 1. The germline V gene specifies SGHTA as CDR1 and FQGNSA as CDR2. Trimming leaves V shorter by 4 bases and J shorter by 0 bases, with the junction holding 11 bases beyond the gene matches. Note on this clone: Its target antigen remains unknown. No base quality values were provided; no much bigger clone lies one nucleotide off.

The input for sequencing was peripheral blood, taken after pregnancy. The chain was built from TRBV7-2 and TRBJ1-1, with 7 middle bases fitting TRBD1. The source of this sequence is a female donor with multiple sclerosis, enrolled in a pregnancy study. The CDR3 region has the sequence CASSYGPGQLMNTEAFF. The DNA sequence follows: TGTGCCAGCAGCTATGGGCCGGGACAGCTCATGAACACTGAAGCTTTCTTT.